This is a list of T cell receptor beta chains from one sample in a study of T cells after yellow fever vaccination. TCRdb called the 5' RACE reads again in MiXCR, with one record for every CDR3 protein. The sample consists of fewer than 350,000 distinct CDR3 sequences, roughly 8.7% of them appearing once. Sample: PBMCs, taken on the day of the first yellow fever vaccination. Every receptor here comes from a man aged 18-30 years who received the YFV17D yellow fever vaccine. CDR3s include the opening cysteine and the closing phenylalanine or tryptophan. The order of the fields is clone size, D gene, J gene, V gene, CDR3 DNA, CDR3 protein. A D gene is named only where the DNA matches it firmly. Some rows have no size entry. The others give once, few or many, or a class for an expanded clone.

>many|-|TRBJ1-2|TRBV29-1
TGCAGCGTTGGGGACACCGTCGAGGACTATGGCTACACCTTC
CSVGDTVEDYGYTF
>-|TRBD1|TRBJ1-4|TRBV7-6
TGTGCCAGCAGCGCGGGACAGCGGGATGAAAAACTGTTTTTT
CASSAGQRDEKLFF
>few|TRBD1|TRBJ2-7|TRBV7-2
TGTGCCAGCGCCTCATTTTTGGACAGGGTTGACGAGCAGTACTTC
CASASFLDRVDEQYF
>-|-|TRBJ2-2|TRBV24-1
TGTGCCACCAGTGACAGACAGGTCCCCGCCGGGGAGCTGTTTTTT
CATSDRQVPAGELFF
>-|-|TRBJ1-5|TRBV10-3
TGTGCCATCAGTGGGACAGATCAGCCCCAGCATTTT
CAISGTDQPQHF
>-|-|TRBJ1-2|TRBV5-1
TGCGCCAGCAGCTTGGAGGCAGGGACTAACTATGGCTACACCTTC
CASSLEAGTNYGYTF
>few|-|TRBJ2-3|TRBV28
TGTGCCAGCAGTTCCGTGGGGGGTACAGATACGCAGTATTTT
CASSSVGGTDTQYF
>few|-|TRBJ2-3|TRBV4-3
TGCGCCAGCAGCCAAGACAGAGGGGCAAGGGGAATTAGCACAGATACGCAGTATTTT
CASSQDRGARGISTDTQYF
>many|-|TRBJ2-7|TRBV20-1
TGCAGTGCTAGAGTGAGGATTTACGAGCAGTACTTC
CSARVRIYEQYF
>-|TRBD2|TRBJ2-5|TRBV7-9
TGTGCCAGCAGCGCCCCTACCGGGGGGTGGGAGACCCAGTACTTC
CASSAPTGGWETQYF
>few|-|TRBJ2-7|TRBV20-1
TGCAGTGCTAGGCCTCTTGGGGCCCCCTACGAGCAGTACTTC
CSARPLGAPYEQYF
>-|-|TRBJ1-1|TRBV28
TGTGCCAGCAGTTTTTCCACGCACACTGAAGCTTTCTTT
CASSFSTHTEAFF
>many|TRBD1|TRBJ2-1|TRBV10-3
TGTGCCATCAGGCCGGGACAGGGTTCCTACAATGAGCAGTTCTTC
CAIRPGQGSYNEQFF
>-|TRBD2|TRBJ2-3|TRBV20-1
TGCAGTGCTCTAAAGCTCCCCGGGACTAGCGGGGGGGCCGTAGATACGCAGTATTTT
CSALKLPGTSGGAVDTQYF
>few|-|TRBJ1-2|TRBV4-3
TGCGCCAGCAGCCAAGAAAGCGGGACTCGGCTTCTTCAATATGGCTACACCTTC
CASSQESGTRLLQYGYTF
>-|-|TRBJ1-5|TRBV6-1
TGTGCCAGCAGGGACCAGGGGACCAATCAGCCCCAGCATTTT
CASRDQGTNQPQHF
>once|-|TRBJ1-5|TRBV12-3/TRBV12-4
TGTGCCAGCGGCCGGGGTAGCAATCAGTCCCAGCATTTT
CASGRGSNQSQHF
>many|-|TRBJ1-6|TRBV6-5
TGTGCCAGCAGTTACCCGTTCGCCTATAATTCACCCCTCCACTTT
CASSYPFAYNSPLHF
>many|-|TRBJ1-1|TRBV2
TGTGCCAGCAGCAGCAGGAGGACGAACACTGAAGCTTTCTTT
CASSSRRTNTEAFF
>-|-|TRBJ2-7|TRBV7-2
TGTGCCAGCAGCTTAGGGCAGGCCTACTACGAGCAGAACTTC
CASSLGQAYYEQNF
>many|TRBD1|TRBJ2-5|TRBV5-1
TGCGCCAGCAGCTTTTCAGGGGGAAGGGAGACCCAGTACTTC
CASSFSGGRETQYF
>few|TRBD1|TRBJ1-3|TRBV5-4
TGTGCCAGCAGCATTGACAGGGCTACTGGAAACACCATATATTTT
CASSIDRATGNTIYF
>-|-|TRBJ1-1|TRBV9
TGTGCCAGCAGCGTAGATCAGGGCGGTATCACTGAAGCTTTCTTT
CASSVDQGGITEAFF
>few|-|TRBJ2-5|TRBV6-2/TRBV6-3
TGTGCCAGCAGTCAGGGACACAACGTCGAGACCCAGTACTTC
CASSQGHNVETQYF
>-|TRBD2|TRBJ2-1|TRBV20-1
TGCTGCAGTACGACCGGACTAGCGGGGCTATACAATGAGCAGTTCTTC
CCSTTGLAGLYNEQFF
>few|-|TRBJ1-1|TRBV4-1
TGCGCCAGCAGCCAAGATAACGGAGACACTGAAGCTTTCTTT
CASSQDNGDTEAFF
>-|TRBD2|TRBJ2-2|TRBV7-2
TGTGCCAGCAGCCAAACTAGCGCCACCGGGGAGCTGTTTTTT
CASSQTSATGELFF
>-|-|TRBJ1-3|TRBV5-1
TGCGCCAGCACTTTAACTGGGACGGCTGGAAACACCATATATTTT
CASTLTGTAGNTIYF
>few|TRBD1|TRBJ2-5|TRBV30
TGTGCCTGGACCGGACAGGGAAGGGGCGAGACCCAGTACTTC
CAWTGQGRGETQYF
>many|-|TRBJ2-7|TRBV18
TGTGCCAGCTCACCACCGTCCGCCTACGAGCAGTACTTC
CASSPPSAYEQYF
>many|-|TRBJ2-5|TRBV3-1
TGTGCCAGCAGCCAGAGGCGAGAGGAGACCCAGTACTTC
CASSQRREETQYF
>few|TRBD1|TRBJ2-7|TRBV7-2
TGTGCCAGCAGCACGAAGACAGGGGGCAACTACGAGCAGTACTTC
CASSTKTGGNYEQYF
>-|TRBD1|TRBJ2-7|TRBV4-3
TGCGCCAGCAGCCGGGGGCGACAGGGGCCTACCTATAGCTCCTACGAGCAGTACTTC
CASSRGRQGPTYSSYEQYF
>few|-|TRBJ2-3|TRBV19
TGTGCCAGTAGTCCCCATTTGGGGGCGGATACGCAGTATTTT
CASSPHLGADTQYF
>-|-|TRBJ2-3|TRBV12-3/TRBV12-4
TGTGCCAGCAGTTTAGGGGTCGCAGGGTCGTCGTTAACAGATACGCAGTATTTT
CASSLGVAGSSLTDTQYF
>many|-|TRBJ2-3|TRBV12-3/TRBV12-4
TGTGCCAGCAGTTTCCGGAGACTTAACAAAGATACGCAGTATTTT
CASSFRRLNKDTQYF
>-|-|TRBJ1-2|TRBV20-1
TGCAGTGCTAAGGGGGGAGCTAACTATGGCTACACCTTC
CSAKGGANYGYTF
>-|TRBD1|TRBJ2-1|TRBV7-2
TGTGCCAGCACCGAACAGGGGTCCTACAATGAGCAGTTCTTC
CASTEQGSYNEQFF
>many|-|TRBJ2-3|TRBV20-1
TGCAGTGCTACTGGCAGGGGAGGCACAGATACGCAGTATTTT
CSATGRGGTDTQYF
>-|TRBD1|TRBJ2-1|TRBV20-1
TGCAGTGCTTACAACCAGGGGGATGAGCAGTTCTTC
CSAYNQGDEQFF
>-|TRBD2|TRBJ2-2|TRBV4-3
TGCGCCAGCAGCCAGGAGGGGACTAGGCACACCGGGGAGCTGTTTTTT
CASSQEGTRHTGELFF
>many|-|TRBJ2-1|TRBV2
TGTGCCAGCAGTGATTACAATGAGCAGTTCTTC
CASSDYNEQFF
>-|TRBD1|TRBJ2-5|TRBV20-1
TGCAGTGCTGCAAACCGGGACAGAGAGACCCAGTACTTC
CSAANRDRETQYF
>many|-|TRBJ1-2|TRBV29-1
TGCAGCACGAGATCCTCCCCGACGGGCTACACCTTC
CSTRSSPTGYTF
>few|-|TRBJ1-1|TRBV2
TGTGCCAGCAGTTTAGTCGGCGGGATGGGGGTGGCTGAAGCTTTCTTT
CASSLVGGMGVAEAFF
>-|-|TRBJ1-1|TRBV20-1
TGCAGTGCAAAGGGGGGGTACACTGAAGCTTTCTTT
CSAKGGYTEAFF
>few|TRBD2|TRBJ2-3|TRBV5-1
TGCGCCAGCAGCTTGGAGGGGCTAGCGGGGGGCACAGATACGCAGTATTTT
CASSLEGLAGGTDTQYF
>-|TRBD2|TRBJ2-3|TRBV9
TGTGCCAGCAGCGTAAGGACTAGTGCAGATACGCAGTATTTT
CASSVRTSADTQYF
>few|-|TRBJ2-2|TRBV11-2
TGTGCCAGCAGCTTGATCACCGGGGAGCTGTTTTTT
CASSLITGELFF
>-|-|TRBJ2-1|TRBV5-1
TGCGCCAGCAGCTCAAGGGACGGGAGCTCCTACAATGAGCAGTTCTTC
CASSSRDGSSYNEQFF
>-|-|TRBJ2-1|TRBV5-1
TGCGCCAGCAGCCCCCCCGTTTCGACGGATGAGCAGTTCTTC
CASSPPVSTDEQFF